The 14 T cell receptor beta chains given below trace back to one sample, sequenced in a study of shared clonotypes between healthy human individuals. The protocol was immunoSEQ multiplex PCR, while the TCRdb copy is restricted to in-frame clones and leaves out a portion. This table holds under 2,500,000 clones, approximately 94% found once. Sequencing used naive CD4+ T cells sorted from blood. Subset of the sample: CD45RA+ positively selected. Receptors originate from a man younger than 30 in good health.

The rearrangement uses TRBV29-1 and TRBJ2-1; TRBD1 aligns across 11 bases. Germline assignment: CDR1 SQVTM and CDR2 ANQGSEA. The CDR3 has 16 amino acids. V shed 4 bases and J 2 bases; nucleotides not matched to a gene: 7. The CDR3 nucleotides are TGCAGCGTTGTCTTCTGGACAGGGGGCACCTACAATGAGCAGTTCTTC. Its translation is CSVVFWTGGTYNEQFF.

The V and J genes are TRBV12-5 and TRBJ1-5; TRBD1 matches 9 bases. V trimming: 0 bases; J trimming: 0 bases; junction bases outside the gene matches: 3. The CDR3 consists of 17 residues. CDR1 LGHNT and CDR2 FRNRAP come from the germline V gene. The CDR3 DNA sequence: TGTGCTAGTGGTTTGGTAGGGACAGGGTATAGCAATCAGCCCCAGCATTTT. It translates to CASGLVGTGYSNQPQHF.

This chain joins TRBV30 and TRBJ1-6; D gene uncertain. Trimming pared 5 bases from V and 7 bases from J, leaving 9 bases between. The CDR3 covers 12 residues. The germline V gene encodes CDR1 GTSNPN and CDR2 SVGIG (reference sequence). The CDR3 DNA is TGTGCCTGGGGGTACCAAAATTCACCCCTCCACTTT. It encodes CAWGYQNSPLHF.

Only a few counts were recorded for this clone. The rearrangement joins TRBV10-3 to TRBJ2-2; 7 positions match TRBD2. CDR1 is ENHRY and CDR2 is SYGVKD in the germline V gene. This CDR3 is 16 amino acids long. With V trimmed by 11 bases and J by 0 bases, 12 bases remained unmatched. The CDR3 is CASQGSGGANTGELFF. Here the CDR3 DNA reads TGTGCCTCCCAAGGATCTGGGGGGGCGAACACCGGGGAGCTGTTTTTT.

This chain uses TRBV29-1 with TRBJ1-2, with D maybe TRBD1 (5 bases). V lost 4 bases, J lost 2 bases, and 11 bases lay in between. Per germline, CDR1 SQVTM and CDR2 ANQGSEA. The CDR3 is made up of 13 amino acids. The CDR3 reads CSVARDVNYGYTF. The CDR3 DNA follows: TGCAGCGTTGCACGGGACGTCAACTATGGCTACACCTTC.

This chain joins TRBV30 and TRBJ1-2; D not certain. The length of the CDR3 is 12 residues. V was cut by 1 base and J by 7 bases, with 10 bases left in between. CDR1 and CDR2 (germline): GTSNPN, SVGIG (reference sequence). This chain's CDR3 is CAWSATSPGYTF. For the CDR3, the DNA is TGTGCCTGGAGTGCGACAAGTCCTGGCTACACCTTC.

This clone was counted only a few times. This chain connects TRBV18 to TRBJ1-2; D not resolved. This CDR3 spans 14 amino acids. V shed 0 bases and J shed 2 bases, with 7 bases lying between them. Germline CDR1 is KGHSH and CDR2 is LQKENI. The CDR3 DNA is TGTGCCAGCTCACCACCGTCGGCGAACTATGGCTACACCTTC. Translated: CASSPPSANYGYTF.

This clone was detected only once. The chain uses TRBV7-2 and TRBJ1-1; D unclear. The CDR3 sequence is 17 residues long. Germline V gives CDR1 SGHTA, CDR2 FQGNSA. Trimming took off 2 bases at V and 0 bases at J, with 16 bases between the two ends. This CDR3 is CASSLFHRADLNTEAFF. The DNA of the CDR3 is TGTGCCAGCAGCTTATTTCATCGGGCAGACCTGAACACTGAAGCTTTCTTT.

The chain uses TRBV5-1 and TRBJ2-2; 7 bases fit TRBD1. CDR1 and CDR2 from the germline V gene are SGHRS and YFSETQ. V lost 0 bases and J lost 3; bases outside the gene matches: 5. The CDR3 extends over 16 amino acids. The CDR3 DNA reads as TGCGCCAGCAGCTTGGCTCTAGGGGGCTACACCGGGGAGCTGTTTTTT. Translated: CASSLALGGYTGELFF.

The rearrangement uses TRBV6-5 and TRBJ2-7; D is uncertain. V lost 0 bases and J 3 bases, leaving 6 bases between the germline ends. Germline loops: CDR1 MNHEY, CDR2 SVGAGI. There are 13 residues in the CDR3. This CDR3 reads CASSYSSNYEQYF. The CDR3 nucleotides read TGTGCCAGCAGTTACTCTAGCAACTACGAGCAGTACTTC.

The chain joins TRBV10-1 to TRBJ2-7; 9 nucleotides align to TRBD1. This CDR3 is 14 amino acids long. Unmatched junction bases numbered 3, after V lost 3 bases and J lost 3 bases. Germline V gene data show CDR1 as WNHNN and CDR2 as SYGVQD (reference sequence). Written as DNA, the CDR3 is TGCGCCAGCAGTGAAGGGACAGGGAACTACGAGCAGTACTTC. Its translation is CASSEGTGNYEQYF.

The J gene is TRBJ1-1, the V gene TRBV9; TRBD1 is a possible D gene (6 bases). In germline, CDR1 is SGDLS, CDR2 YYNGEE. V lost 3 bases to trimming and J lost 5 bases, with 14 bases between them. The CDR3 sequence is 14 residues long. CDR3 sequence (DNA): TGTGCCAGCAGCGCCTCCGGGGGCCCTACTGAAGCTTTCTTT. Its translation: CASSASGGPTEAFF. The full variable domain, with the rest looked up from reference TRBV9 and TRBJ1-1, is DSGVTQTPKHLITATGQRVTLRCSPRSGDLSVYWYQQSLDQGLQFLIQYYNGEERAKGNILERFSAQQFPDLHSELNLSSLELGDSALYFCASSASGGPTEAFFGQGTRLTVV.

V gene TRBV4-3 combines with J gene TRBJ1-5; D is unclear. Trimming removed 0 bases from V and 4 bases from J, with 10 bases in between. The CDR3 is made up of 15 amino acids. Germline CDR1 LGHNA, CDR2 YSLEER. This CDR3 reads CASSQEALGNQPQHF. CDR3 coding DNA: TGCGCCAGCAGCCAAGAGGCCCTAGGGAATCAGCCCCAGCATTTT.

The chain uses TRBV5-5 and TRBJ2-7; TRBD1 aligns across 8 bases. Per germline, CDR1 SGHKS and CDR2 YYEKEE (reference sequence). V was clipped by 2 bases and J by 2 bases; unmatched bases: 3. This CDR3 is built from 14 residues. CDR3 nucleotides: TGTGCCAGCAGCTTTGACAGGGGTACCTACGAGCAGTACTTC. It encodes CASSFDRGTYEQYF.